A selection of T cell receptor beta chains follows, all from one sample in a study of blood T cell repertoires in COVID-19. The data were produced by immunoSEQ multiplex PCR, yet TCRdb's version contains in-frame clones alone and is incomplete. The sample lists roughly 500,000 clones, approximately 90% occurring once. Sequencing was carried out using PBMCs or T cells enriched from blood (not recorded which). These receptors were collected from a woman aged 35 to 49 who had recovered from COVID-19. Each CDR3 is given with its conserved first and last residue. Fields, in order: clone size, V gene, D gene, J gene, CDR3 protein, CDR3 DNA. A D gene is named only where the DNA matches it firmly. Not all rows give a size; the values are once, few, many and, for expanded clones, a class.

>-|TRBV7-6|TRBD1|TRBJ2-1
CASSQTLTGDNEQFF
TGTGCCAGCAGCCAAACCCTGACAGGGGACAATGAGCAGTTCTTC
>-|TRBV20-1|-|TRBJ2-3
CSASSPVSTDTQYF
TGCAGTGCTAGTTCCCCAGTTAGCACAGATACGCAGTATTTT
>few|TRBV11-3|-|TRBJ2-3
CASSSDTRTDTQYF
TGTGCCAGCAGCTCGGACACCCGCACAGATACGCAGTATTTT
>-|TRBV3-1/TRBV3-2|TRBD2|TRBJ2-7
CASSQALAGVGQYF
TGTGCCAGCAGCCAAGCTCTAGCGGGAGTAGGGCAGTACTTC
>-|TRBV9|-|TRBJ1-5
CASSPGGAQPQHF
TGTGCCAGCAGCCCCGGGGGAGCACAGCCCCAGCATTTT
>-|TRBV10-3|TRBD2|TRBJ2-2
CAISDWRGSTGELFF
TGTGCCATCAGTGACTGGCGGGGGTCCACCGGGGAGCTGTTTTTT
>-|TRBV7-2|TRBD1|TRBJ2-1
CASSFRQGSYNEQFF
TGTGCCAGCAGCTTCCGACAGGGCTCCTACAATGAGCAGTTCTTC
>-|TRBV19|TRBD1|TRBJ1-5
CASTRRTGALNQPQHF
TGTGCCAGTACCCGAAGGACAGGGGCGTTAAATCAGCCCCAGCATTTT
>-|TRBV5-1|-|TRBJ1-1
CASSLGGSLNTEAFF
TGCGCCAGCAGCTTGGGAGGCAGCTTGAACACTGAAGCTTTCTTT
>-|TRBV4-3|TRBD2|TRBJ2-7
CASSQGAGTSGSSYEQYF
TGCGCCAGCAGCCAAGGTGCCGGGACTAGCGGGAGCTCATACGAGCAGTACTTC
>-|TRBV6-1|TRBD2|TRBJ2-7
CASSERLAGPYEQYF
TGTGCCAGCAGTGAGCGGCTAGCGGGGCCCTACGAGCAGTACTTC
>-|TRBV4-3|-|TRBJ1-1
CASSQVASFTEAFF
TGCGCCAGCAGCCAAGTCGCCAGTTTCACTGAAGCTTTCTTT
>once|TRBV13|-|TRBJ2-3
CASSPKGADTQYF
TGTGCCAGCAGCCCGAAGGGGGCAGATACGCAGTATTTT
>few|TRBV19|-|TRBJ1-4
CASSDRTREKLFF
TGTGCCAGTAGTGACAGGACACGGGAAAAACTGTTTTTT
>-|TRBV9|TRBD2|TRBJ2-3
CASTQSGGSTDTQYF
TGTGCCAGCACCCAAAGCGGCGGGAGTACGGATACGCAGTATTTT
>-|TRBV6-1|-|TRBJ1-5
CASSETFTGPQPQHF
TGTGCCAGCAGTGAAACATTTACAGGGCCTCAGCCCCAGCATTTT
>once|TRBV27|TRBD1|TRBJ1-5
CASSSGTGGYQPQHF
TGTGCCAGCAGTTCCGGGACAGGGGGGTATCAGCCCCAGCATTTT
>-|TRBV15|-|TRBJ2-3
CATSRDFAGSGPDTQYF
TGTGCCACCAGCAGAGATTTTGCGGGCTCCGGACCAGATACGCAGTATTTT
>-|TRBV5-6|-|TRBJ1-2
CASSSLLVRSYNYGYTF
TGTGCCAGCAGCTCCCTTCTCGTTAGGAGCTATAACTATGGCTACACCTTC
>-|TRBV6-2/TRBV6-3|TRBD2|TRBJ2-1
CASSYLAGGSTYNEQFF
TGTGCCAGCAGTTACTTGGCGGGGGGAAGCACCTACAATGAGCAGTTCTTC
>-|TRBV7-2|-|TRBJ1-1
CASSFAGVRNTEAFF
TGTGCCAGCAGCTTTGCAGGGGTCCGGAACACTGAAGCTTTCTTT
>-|TRBV7-6|-|TRBJ1-4
CASSFLVATNEKLFF
TGTGCCAGCAGCTTCCTAGTTGCAACTAATGAAAAACTGTTTTTT
>-|TRBV3-1/TRBV3-2|-|TRBJ2-7
CASSLQGGQYF
TGTGCCAGCAGCCTCCAGGGAGGGCAGTACTTC
>-|TRBV19|TRBD2|TRBJ2-1
CASSIILGASGDHNEQFF
TGTGCCAGTAGTATTATTTTGGGTGCTAGCGGGGACCACAATGAGCAGTTCTTC
>-|TRBV30|-|TRBJ2-5
CAWSVRVQETQYF
TGTGCCTGGAGTGTACGAGTTCAAGAGACCCAGTACTTC
>-|TRBV12-5|TRBD1|TRBJ1-2
CASGLTGQGSGYTF
TGTGCTAGTGGTTTAACCGGACAGGGAAGTGGCTACACCTTC
>-|TRBV19|TRBD1|TRBJ2-1
CATRQGFTVNEQFF
TGTGCCACTCGACAGGGATTCACGGTGAATGAGCAGTTCTTC
>-|TRBV5-1|TRBD1|TRBJ1-1
CASSWDGDRNTEAFF
TGCGCCAGCAGCTGGGATGGGGACAGGAACACTGAAGCTTTCTTT
>-|TRBV12-3/TRBV12-4|TRBD1|TRBJ1-6
CASSLGQGGTLHF
TGTGCCAGCAGTTTAGGACAGGGGGGCACCCTCCACTTT
>-|TRBV5-6|-|TRBJ1-1
CASSLGRRGNTEAFF
TGTGCCAGCAGCTTGGGCCGGCGGGGGAACACTGAAGCTTTCTTT
>once|TRBV5-1|TRBD1|TRBJ1-2
CASSTPGGSNYGYTF
TGCGCCAGCAGCACTCCAGGGGGATCTAACTATGGCTACACCTTC
>-|TRBV6-6|-|TRBJ2-5
CASRLQGGRETQYF
TGTGCCAGCAGACTACAGGGTGGTAGGGAGACCCAGTACTTC
>once|TRBV11-3|TRBD1|TRBJ1-1
CASSQDRGNTEAFF
TGTGCCAGCAGCCAGGACAGGGGGAACACTGAAGCTTTCTTT
>-|TRBV25-1|-|TRBJ2-7
CASSPSLISYEQYF
TGTGCCAGCAGTCCTAGCCTTATCTCCTACGAGCAGTACTTC
>-|TRBV18|-|TRBJ2-7
CASSPVEAGADEQYF
TGTGCCAGCTCACCCGTGGAGGCAGGGGCCGACGAGCAGTACTTC
>-|TRBV28|-|TRBJ1-3
CASSPPGGTGNTIYF
TGTGCCAGCAGCCCCCCGGGGGGAACTGGAAACACCATATATTTT
>-|TRBV30|-|TRBJ2-3
CAWRRGRLRTDTQYF
TGTGCCTGGAGACGGGGAAGACTTCGCACAGATACGCAGTATTTT
>-|TRBV3-1/TRBV3-2|TRBD2|TRBJ2-1
CASSPSGRARNEQFF
TGTGCCAGCAGCCCTAGCGGGAGGGCCCGAAATGAGCAGTTCTTC
>many|TRBV9|TRBD2|TRBJ2-2
CASSDPGEGRENTGELFF
TGTGCCAGCAGCGACCCCGGGGAGGGGAGGGAGAACACCGGGGAGCTGTTTTTT
>-|TRBV24-1|-|TRBJ1-5
CATSGVNQPQHF
TGTGCCACTTCGGGGGTCAATCAGCCCCAGCATTTT
>-|TRBV12-3/TRBV12-4|-|TRBJ2-7
CASSLSGSYEQYF
TGTGCCAGCAGTTTATCGGGTTCCTACGAGCAGTACTTC
>-|TRBV2|TRBD1|TRBJ1-5
CASSSGQGASSSNQPQHF
TGTGCCAGCAGCTCGGGACAGGGGGCGTCTTCTAGCAATCAGCCCCAGCATTTT
>-|TRBV19|-|TRBJ1-1
CASSAVTEAFF
TGTGCCAGTAGTGCGGTAACTGAAGCTTTCTTT
>few|TRBV4-3|TRBD2|TRBJ2-3
CASSQAAGVIDTQYF
TGCGCCAGCAGCCAAGCCGCGGGAGTGATAGATACGCAGTATTTT
>once|TRBV7-2|TRBD2|TRBJ2-1
CASSLRLLAGVYNEQFF
TGTGCCAGCAGCTTAAGGCTACTAGCGGGAGTGTATAATGAGCAGTTCTTC
>-|TRBV5-1|-|TRBJ2-1
CASSLLGGAYNEQFF
TGCGCCAGCAGCTTGTTGGGAGGAGCCTACAATGAGCAGTTCTTC
>-|TRBV5-5|-|TRBJ1-3
CASSLNTGSGNTIYF
TGTGCCAGCAGCCTAAACACAGGGTCCGGAAACACCATATATTTT
>-|TRBV6-5|-|TRBJ2-7
CASSYSRDLSYEQYF
TGTGCCAGCAGTTACTCGAGGGACTTATCCTACGAGCAGTACTTC
>once|TRBV5-1|-|TRBJ1-1
CASSLDRVYTEAFF
TGCGCCAGCAGCTTGGACAGGGTCTACACTGAAGCTTTCTTT
>-|TRBV27|TRBD1|TRBJ2-7
CASSLTGVSTEQYF
TGTGCCAGCAGTTTGACAGGGGTGTCCACCGAGCAGTACTTC
>-|TRBV24-1|-|TRBJ2-3
CATSYTGGAGTDTQYF
TGTGCCACCAGTTACACGGGGGGCGCTGGCACAGATACGCAGTATTTT
>-|TRBV5-4|-|TRBJ2-3
CASSLLQSGSDTQYF
TGTGCCAGCAGCTTGCTCCAATCAGGTTCAGATACGCAGTATTTT
>-|TRBV12-5|TRBD1|TRBJ2-2
CASGYRGANTGELFF
TGTGCTAGTGGTTACAGGGGCGCGAACACCGGGGAGCTGTTTTTT
>-|TRBV4-1|-|TRBJ2-3
CASSREYRVDTQYF
TGCGCCAGCAGCCGAGAGTACAGGGTGGATACGCAGTATTTT
>-|TRBV24-1|-|TRBJ1-5
CATSDPEHNSNQPQHF
TGTGCCACCAGTGATCCCGAGCATAATAGCAATCAGCCCCAGCATTTT
>-|TRBV18|TRBD1|TRBJ2-1
CASSPQDRGAVNEQFF
TGTGCCAGCTCACCGCAAGACAGGGGCGCGGTAAATGAGCAGTTCTTC
>-|TRBV10-1|-|TRBJ2-5
CASSAGIGETQYF
TGCGCCAGCAGTGCAGGGATCGGCGAGACCCAGTACTTC
>few|TRBV6-2/TRBV6-3|-|TRBJ1-1
CASSYNHGGSEAFF
TGTGCCAGCAGTTACAACCACGGAGGGTCTGAAGCTTTCTTT
>-|TRBV18|-|TRBJ2-4
CASSPNSQNIQYF
TGTGCCAGCTCACCAAACAGTCAAAACATTCAGTACTTC